This T cell receptor beta chain was sequenced during a study of shared clonotypes between healthy human individuals. Study-wide results and limits: The small donor group covered limited genetic and exposure diversity. Naive CD4 clonotypes overlapped across a few donors at approximately 5%.

Terminally differentiated effector memory CD45RA+ cells were left out of the naive CD8 fraction, which was CD45RO-negative and positively selected for CCR7. The ends were cut back, 4 bases at V and 5 bases at J, with 11 bases in the middle. Germline CDR1 is SQVTM and CDR2 is ANQGSEA. This CDR3 has 12 amino acids. About this clone: Antigen specificity is unknown.

TCRdb's copy holds only in-frame clones and misses some; the assay was immunoSEQ multiplex PCR. This table holds about 2.1 million clones, about 93% found once. Sequencing used naive CD8+ T cells from PBMCs. The receptor was derived from a man between 18 and 29 years old in good health. Some clones in this sample may be carry-over from other donors' samples. This rearrangement joins TRBV29-1 to TRBJ1-1; D might be TRBD1 (5 bases). Here the CDR3 reads CSVVGAATEAFF. The DNA for the CDR3 is TGCAGCGTTGTCGGGGCGGCGACTGAAGCTTTCTTT. Combining the CDR3 with reference TRBV29-1 and TRBJ1-1 gives the whole variable domain SAVISQKPSRDICQRGTSLTIQCQVDSQVTMMFWYRQQPGQSLTLIATANQGSEATYESGFVIDKFPISRPNLTFSTLTVSNMSPEDSSIYLCSVVGAATEAFFGQGTRLTVV.